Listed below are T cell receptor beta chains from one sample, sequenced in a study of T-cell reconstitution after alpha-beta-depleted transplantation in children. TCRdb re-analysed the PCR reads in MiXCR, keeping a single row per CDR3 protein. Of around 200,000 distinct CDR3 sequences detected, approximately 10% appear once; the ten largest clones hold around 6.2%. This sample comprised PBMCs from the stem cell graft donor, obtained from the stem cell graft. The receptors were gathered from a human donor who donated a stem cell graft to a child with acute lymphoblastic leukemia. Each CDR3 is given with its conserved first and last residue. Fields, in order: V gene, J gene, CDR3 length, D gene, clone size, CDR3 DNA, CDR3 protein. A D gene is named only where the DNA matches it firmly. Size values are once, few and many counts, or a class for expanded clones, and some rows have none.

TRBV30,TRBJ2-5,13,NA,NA,TGTGCCTGGAGTTCTGGGTTCGAAGAGACCCAGTACTTC,CAWSSGFEETQYF
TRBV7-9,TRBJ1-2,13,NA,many,TGTGCCAGCAGCTTAGGACGCACGTATGGCTACACCTTC,CASSLGRTYGYTF
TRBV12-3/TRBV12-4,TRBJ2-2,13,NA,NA,TGTGCCAGCAGGGCCGCCGGGGTCGGGGAGCTGTTTTTT,CASRAAGVGELFF
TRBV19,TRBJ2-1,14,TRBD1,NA,TGTGCCAGTAATATGGGACAGGGGGCTGGTGAGCAGTTCTTC,CASNMGQGAGEQFF
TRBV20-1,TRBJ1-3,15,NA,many,TGCAGTGCTAGAACACCGGGACAACGGATGGGCACCATATATTTT,CSARTPGQRMGTIYF
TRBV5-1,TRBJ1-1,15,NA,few,TGCGCCAGCAGCTTGATAGCGGGCTCGAACACTGAAGCTTTCTTT,CASSLIAGSNTEAFF
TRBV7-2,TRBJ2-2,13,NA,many,TGTGCCAGCAGCTTAGAGCTGGGGGGGGAGCTGTTTTTT,CASSLELGGELFF
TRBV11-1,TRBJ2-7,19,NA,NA,TGTGCCAGCAGCTTAGTGTCTGAACCGGGACGCCTGCGGGCCTACGAGCAGTACTTC,CASSLVSEPGRLRAYEQYF
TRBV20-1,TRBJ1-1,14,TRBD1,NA,TGCAGTGCTAGGAGACAGGGGATCCACACTGAAGCTTTCTTT,CSARRQGIHTEAFF
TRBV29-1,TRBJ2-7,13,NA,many,TGCAGCGTTGGGGCAGGCACTGATTACGAGCAGTACTTC,CSVGAGTDYEQYF
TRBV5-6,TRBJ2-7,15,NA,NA,TGTGCCAGCAGCCTCCCTACGAGACGGTCCTACGAGCAGTACTTC,CASSLPTRRSYEQYF
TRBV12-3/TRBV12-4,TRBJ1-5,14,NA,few,TGTGCCAGCAGTTTAGACAGGGTTGGATCGCCCCAGCATTTT,CASSLDRVGSPQHF
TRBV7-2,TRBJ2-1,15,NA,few,TGTGCCAGCAGCCCCCCAGGACGGGGGGCCTGGGAGCAGTTCTTC,CASSPPGRGAWEQFF
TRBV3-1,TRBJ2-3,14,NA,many,TGTGCCAGCAGCCAAGATTGGAGCACAGATACGCAGTATTTT,CASSQDWSTDTQYF
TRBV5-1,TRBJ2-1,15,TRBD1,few,TGCGCCAGCAGCTTCCCCGGGACAGGGGGTGATGAGCAGTTCTTC,CASSFPGTGGDEQFF